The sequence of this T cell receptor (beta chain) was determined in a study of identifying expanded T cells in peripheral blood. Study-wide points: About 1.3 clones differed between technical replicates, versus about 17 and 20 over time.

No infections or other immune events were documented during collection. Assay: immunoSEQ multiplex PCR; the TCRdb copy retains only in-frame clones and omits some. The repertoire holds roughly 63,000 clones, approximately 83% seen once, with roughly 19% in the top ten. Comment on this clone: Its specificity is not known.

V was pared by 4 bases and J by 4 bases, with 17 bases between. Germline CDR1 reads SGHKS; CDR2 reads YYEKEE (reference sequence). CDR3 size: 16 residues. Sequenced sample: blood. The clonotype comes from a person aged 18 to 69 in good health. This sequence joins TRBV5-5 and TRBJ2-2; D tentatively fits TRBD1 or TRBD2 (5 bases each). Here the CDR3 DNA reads TGTGCCAGCAGCCTAGGTATTGGTGGGGGCACCGGGGAGCTGTTTTTT. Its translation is CASSLGIGGGTGELFF.